This T cell receptor (beta chain) is from a study of shared clonotypes between healthy human individuals. Germline V lookup: CDR1 LNHDA, CDR2 SQIVND (reference sequence). The CDR3 consists of 16 residues. The J segment lost 0 bases and the V segment lost 7 bases, leaving 9 bases of the junction unmatched. The table came from immunoSEQ multiplex PCR; TCRdb's copy has only in-frame clones and leaves some out. The data contain millions of clones, 93% of them singletons. The chain carries TRBV19 and TRBJ2-3; 8 bases are a match to TRBD2. This sequence originates from a man between 18 and 35 years old in good health. Some clones in this sample may be carry-over from other donors' samples. Material: naive CD4+ T cells from PBMCs. Subset given: CD45RA+ positively selected. The CDR3, as DNA: TGTGCCAGTACCCAGCGGGAGTTGGGGAGCACAGATACGCAGTATTTT. Translated: CASTQRELGSTDTQYF. Together with reference TRBV19 and TRBJ2-3, the CDR3 gives the full variable domain: DGGITQSPKYLFRKEGQNVTLSCEQNLNHDAMYWYRQDPGQGLRLIYYSQIVNDFQKGDIAEGYSVSREKKESFPLTVTSAQKNPTAFYLCASTQRELGSTDTQYFGPGTRLTVL.